This entry lists 23 T cell receptor beta chains sequenced from one sample in a study of T cells expressing NK-cell markers. TCRdb re-analyzed the 5' RACE reads; it lists each CDR3 protein once, without DNA. Found here are 120,000 to 150,000 distinct CDR3 sequences; the top ten clones hold 12%. Sequencing used blood T cells: a sorted CD56 or NKG2C T cell subset, CD4+ or CD8+ T cells, or bulk PBMC T cells (not recorded which). Receptors originate from a man aged 18-30 years in good health.

The genes are TRBV4-1 and TRBJ2-1; TCRdb outputs TRBD1, but without DNA this stays unchecked. Germline CDR1 reads MGHRA; CDR2 reads YSYEKL. This CDR3 region has 16 residues. The CDR3 sequence is CASSQVLEGSYNEQFF.

The rearrangement joins TRBV28 to TRBJ2-3; TCRdb designates TRBD2, a call that cannot be tested without DNA. CDR1 and CDR2 from the germline V gene are MDHEN and SYDVKM. The CDR3 is 19 amino acids. CDR3: CASSSGLAGGPVSTDTQYF.

This chain links TRBV12-3 or TRBV12-4 with TRBJ2-1; TCRdb selects TRBD2, and the lack of DNA leaves this call unchecked. The CDR3 consists of 18 residues. The chain's CDR3 is CASSPGTSGSGSYNEQFF.

The V gene is TRBV30, the J gene TRBJ1-2. The CDR3 covers 14 residues. CDR1 and CDR2 (germline): GTSNPN, SVGIG (reference sequence). CDR3 region: CAWSGQKTNYGYTF.

V usage is TRBV19 and J usage is TRBJ2-2; TCRdb names TRBD1, which stays unverified in the absence of DNA. Germline V gives CDR1 LNHDA, CDR2 SQIVND (reference sequence). This CDR3 has 16 amino acids. CDR3 amino acids: CASSKLWGDGAGELFF.

The chain joins TRBV6-1 to TRBJ2-1; TCRdb reports TRBD1, a call that lacks DNA to check it against. The CDR3 has 16 amino acids. From germline, CDR1 is MNHNS and CDR2 SASEGT. The CDR3: CASPDGTEKPYNEQFF.

The V gene is TRBV6-1, the J gene TRBJ1-6. The CDR3 loop spans 13 amino acids. From germline, CDR1 is MNHNS and CDR2 SASEGT. This chain's CDR3 is CASKTHADSPLHF.

This chain joins TRBV4-2 and TRBJ2-6; TCRdb designates TRBD1, a call that cannot be tested without DNA. The CDR3 totals 15 residues. Germline-derived CDR1 and CDR2 are LGHNA and YNFKEQ. The CDR3 region is CASSLAQAGANVLTF.

The gene calls are TRBV7-7 and TRBJ2-7. This CDR3 spans 14 amino acids. The germline V gene encodes CDR1 SSHAT and CDR2 FNYEAQ (reference sequence). This chain's CDR3 is CASSLDHGSYEQYF.

The V call is TRBV18, the J call TRBJ2-7; TCRdb designates TRBD1, a call that cannot be tested without DNA. Germline V gene lookup returns CDR1 KGHSH and CDR2 LQKENI. This CDR3 has 13 residues. CDR3 sequence reads: CASSPMTGYEQYF. Based on the CDR3 plus reference TRBV18 and TRBJ2-7, the full variable domain is NAGVMQNPRHLVRRRGQEARLRCSPMKGHSHVYWYRQLPEEGLKFMVYLQKENIIDESGMPKERFSAEFPKEGPSILRIQQVVRGDSAAYFCASSPMTGYEQYFGPGTRLTVT.

The chain is built from TRBV7-9 and TRBJ2-5; TCRdb reports TRBD2, a call that lacks DNA to check it against. CDR3 length equals 15 residues. Germline values: CDR1 SEHNR, CDR2 FQNEAQ (reference sequence). The CDR3 region is CASSPRLAGWETQYF. Drawing the rest from reference TRBV7-9 and TRBJ2-5, the complete variable domain is DTGVSQNPRHKITKRGQNVTFRCDPISEHNRLYWYRQTLGQGPEFLTYFQNEAQLEKSRLLSDRFSAERPKGSFSTLEIQRTEQGDSAMYLCASSPRLAGWETQYFGPGTRLLVL.

V and J are TRBV5-4 and TRBJ2-3; the TCRdb D gene call, TRBD1, has no DNA to confirm it. The germline V gene encodes CDR1 SGHNT and CDR2 YYREEE (reference sequence). The CDR3 is 14 amino acids. This chain's CDR3 is CASSLDQGADTQYF. The full variable domain, with the rest looked up from reference TRBV5-4 and TRBJ2-3, is ETGVTQSPTHLIKTRGQQVTLRCSSQSGHNTVSWYQQALGQGPQFIFQYYREEENGRGNFPPRFSGLQFPNYSSELNVNALELDDSALYLCASSLDQGADTQYFGPGTRLTVL.

CDR3 residues: CASSAPEGYGYTF. The rearrangement uses TRBV9 and TRBJ1-2; the TCRdb call, TRBD1, lacks DNA for checking. The germline V gene encodes CDR1 SGDLS and CDR2 YYNGEE. This CDR3 spans 13 amino acids.

The chain recombines TRBV7-2 with TRBJ2-3; the D call of TRBD2 rests on TCRdb alone, since no DNA is present to check it. Per germline, CDR1 SGHTA and CDR2 FQGNSA. The CDR3 contains 17 residues. The CDR3 spells CASSLGSSGRGTDTQYF. The variable domain in full, completed from reference TRBV7-2 and TRBJ2-3, reads GAGVSQSPSNKVTEKGKDVELRCDPISGHTALYWYRQSLGQGLEFLIYFQGNSAPDKSGLPSDRFSAERTGGSVSTLTIQRTQQEDSAVYLCASSLGSSGRGTDTQYFGPGTRLTVL.

The chain is built from TRBV7-8 and TRBJ2-1; TCRdb returns TRBD2, unconfirmable since there is no DNA. Per the germline V gene, CDR1 is SGHVS and CDR2 is FQNEAQ. This CDR3 has 15 residues. This CDR3 reads CASSWGTSGNNEQFF.

The chain carries TRBV12-3 or TRBV12-4 and TRBJ2-1; the TCRdb call, TRBD2, lacks DNA for checking. There are 15 residues in the CDR3. This CDR3 reads CASSALLADYNEQFF.

The chain recombines TRBV27 with TRBJ2-2. CDR3 size: 12 residues. The germline V gene encodes CDR1 MNHEY and CDR2 SMNVEV (reference sequence). This CDR3 is CASSFGPGELFF.

The chain joins TRBV30 to TRBJ1-1. The CDR3 sequence is 15 residues long. Germline-derived CDR1 and CDR2 are GTSNPN and SVGIG (reference sequence). CDR3 in amino acids: CAWSLWQDGNTEAFF.

V is TRBV6-1 and J is TRBJ1-1; the TCRdb D gene call, TRBD1, has no DNA to confirm it. Germline V CDR1 and CDR2: MNHNS, SASEGT. CDR3 length: 15 amino acids. The CDR3 region is CASSEGTGENTEAFF.

The chain joins TRBV2 to TRBJ1-2. The CDR3 is made up of 13 amino acids. The germline V gene encodes CDR1 SNHLY and CDR2 FYNNEI. This chain's CDR3 is CASSEAGVYGYTF.

The V call is TRBV7-9, the J call TRBJ1-2. Germline V gene data show CDR1 as SEHNR and CDR2 as FQNEAQ (reference sequence). The CDR3 length is 12 residues. The CDR3 here is CASSLYSYGYTF.

The chain couples TRBV7-9 to TRBJ2-1; lacking DNA, the TRBD2 call made by TCRdb goes unchecked. The CDR3 runs to 17 residues. CDR1 and CDR2 from the germline V gene are SEHNR and FQNEAQ (reference sequence). Here the CDR3 reads CASSSFELAGGFNEQFF.

The rearrangement joins TRBV20-1 to TRBJ2-7. The CDR3 runs to 14 residues. The V gene's germline CDR1 is DFQATT and CDR2 SNEGSKA (reference sequence). This chain's CDR3 is CSARGGSVTYEQYF.